The entry below gives a single T cell receptor (beta chain) sequence along with its context. The length of the CDR3 is 16 residues. CDR1 and CDR2 from the germline V gene are LGHDT and YNNKEL (reference sequence). V was pared by 5 bases and J by 2 bases, with 11 bases of the junction left unmatched. This sample was taken from a study of blood T cell repertoires in COVID-19. Study at large: Sites across the United States, Italy and Spain contributed samples from acute and convalescent COVID-19. PBMCs, B-cell-depleted T cells, or T cells were the source of the cDNA or gDNA that made up the material.

Source study methods: Amplified reference gene primers provided the basis for estimating nucleated cell counts. Clones were sequenced by immunoSEQ multiplex PCR, and TCRdb holds only the in-frame ones, with some missing. D and trimming were read from the DNA, whereas the V and J calls and clone size are those reported in that table. The data contain under 200,000 clones, roughly 88% of them seen just once; the ten biggest clones take up roughly 2.3%. Sequencing used peripheral blood. This TCR was sampled from a man in his late teens or twenties with acute or convalescent COVID-19. V is TRBV3-1 (or the pseudogene TRBV3-2) and J is TRBJ2-5; the match to TRBD2 covers 7 bases. The CDR3 DNA follows: TGTGCCAGCAGCTTTGGGGTAGCGGGCTATCAAGAGACCCAGTACTTC. As protein: CASSFGVAGYQETQYF.